This T cell receptor beta chain was found in a study of OX40 agonist ivuxolimab in advanced cancers. For the study at large: The dose of intravenous ivuxolimab that patients received every 2 weeks ranged from 0.01 to 10 mg/kg. The eligibility criteria allowed prior anti-PD-1, anti-PD-L1 or anti-CTLA-4 therapy, and about 40% had some. Broader study findings: At 0.1 to 3.0 mg/kg and by week 6, clonal expansion occurred in CD4+ and CD8+ blood T cells.

Assay: immunoSEQ multiplex PCR; the TCRdb copy retains only in-frame clones and omits some. The repertoire holds some 49,000 clones, with less than 85% as singletons. V was cut by 6 bases and J by 3 bases, with 14 bases left in between. The CDR3 is 14 residues long. Looked up from germline, CDR1 is MDHEN and CDR2 is SYDVKM. About this clone itself: Its antigen remains unidentified.

The V and J genes are TRBV28 and TRBJ1-1; D is perhaps TRBD1 (6 bases). The source of this sequence is an adult with an advanced solid tumor such as melanoma, head and neck, liver or kidney cancer. The sequencing used CD4+ or CD8+ T cells sorted from blood, collected in a trial of the OX40 agonist ivuxolimab. The chain's CDR3 is CASSLRGFYTEAFF. DNA for the CDR3: TGTGCCAGCAGCCTCAGGGGATTTTACACTGAAGCTTTCTTT.